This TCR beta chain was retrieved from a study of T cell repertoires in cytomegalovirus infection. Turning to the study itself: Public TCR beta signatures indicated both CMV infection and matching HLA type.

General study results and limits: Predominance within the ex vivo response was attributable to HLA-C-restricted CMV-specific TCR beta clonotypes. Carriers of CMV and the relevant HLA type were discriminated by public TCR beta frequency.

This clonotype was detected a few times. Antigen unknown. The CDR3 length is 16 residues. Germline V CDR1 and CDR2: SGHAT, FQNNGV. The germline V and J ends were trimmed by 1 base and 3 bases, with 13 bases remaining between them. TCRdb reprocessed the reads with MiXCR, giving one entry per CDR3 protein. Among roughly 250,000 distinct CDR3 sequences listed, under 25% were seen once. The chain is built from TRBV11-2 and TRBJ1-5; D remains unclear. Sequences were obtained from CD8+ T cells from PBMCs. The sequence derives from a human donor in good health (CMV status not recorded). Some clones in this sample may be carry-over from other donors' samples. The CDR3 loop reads CASSLGNGQPNQPQHF. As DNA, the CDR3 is TGTGCCAGCAGCTTAGGTAATGGGCAGCCCAATCAGCCCCAGCATTTT. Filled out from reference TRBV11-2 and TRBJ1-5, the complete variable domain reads EAGVAQSPRYKIIEKRQSVAFWCNPISGHATLYWYQQILGQGPKLLIQFQNNGVVDDSQLPKDRFSAERLKGVDSTLKIQPAKLEDSAVYLCASSLGNGQPNQPQHFGDGTRLSIL.